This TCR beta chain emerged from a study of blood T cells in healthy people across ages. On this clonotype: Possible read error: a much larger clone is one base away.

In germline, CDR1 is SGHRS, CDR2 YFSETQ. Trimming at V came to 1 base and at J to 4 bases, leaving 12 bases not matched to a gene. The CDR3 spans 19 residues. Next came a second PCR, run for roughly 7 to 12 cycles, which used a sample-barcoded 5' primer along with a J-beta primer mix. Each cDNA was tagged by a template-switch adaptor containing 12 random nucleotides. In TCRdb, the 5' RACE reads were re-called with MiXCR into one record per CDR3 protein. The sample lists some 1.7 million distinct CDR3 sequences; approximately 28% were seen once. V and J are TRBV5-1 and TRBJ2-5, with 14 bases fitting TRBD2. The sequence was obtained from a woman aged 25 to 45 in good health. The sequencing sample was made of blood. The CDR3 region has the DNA TGCGCCAGCAGCTTGCTCAGCGCCGGGACTAGCGGGAGAAGAGAGACCCAGTACTTC. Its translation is CASSLLSAGTSGRRETQYF.